This T cell receptor (beta chain) was profiled in a study of cytomegalovirus exposure and HLA in healthy donors. The CDR3 has 16 amino acids. Trimming pared 4 bases from V and 0 bases from J, leaving 13 bases between. Germline lookup yields CDR1 LNHDA and CDR2 SQIVND (reference sequence). Primers for the PCR totalled 60 Vbeta and 13 Jbeta. Sequenced by immunoSEQ multiplex PCR; TCRdb stores in-frame clones only, minus some. The sample holds approximately 150,000 clones; around three quarters are singletons and the top ten take about 2%. Regarding the study as a whole: Reportedly, TCR beta sequences accurately predicted HLA-A and HLA-B alleles in most subjects. A later analysis reported that several of the most significant clusters appeared to be linked to common viral pathogens, among them Epstein-Barr virus.

On this clone itself: Its specificity is unknown.

Sequencing input: PBMCs. The chain links TRBV19 to TRBJ1-5, with D perhaps matching TRBD1 (6 bases). The source of this sequence is a man between 40 and 49 years old in good health and CMV-seronegative. The CDR3 DNA reads as TGTGCCAGTAGTAGACCCTACAGGGTTAGCAATCAGCCCCAGCATTTT. Translated, it gives CASSRPYRVSNQPQHF.